Only one count was recorded for the clone carrying this TCR beta chain. Its cognate antigen is unknown. This sample stems from a study of T cells in localized non-small cell lung cancer. Overall study findings and caveats: Greater blood T cell density accompanied longer overall survival. Adjacent uninvolved lung tissue had the highest T cell clonality, exceeding tumor. In adjacent lung appeared a median approximately 57 of the top 100 tumor clones.

TCRdb's table, derived via immunoSEQ multiplex PCR, lists solely in-frame clones and lacks some. The sample holds roughly 34,000 clones; 75% to 90% are singletons and the top ten take around 17%. The CDR3 extends over 13 amino acids. Trimming removed 0 bases from V and 8 bases from J, with 10 bases in between. CDR1 and CDR2 (germline): SGHAT, FQNNGV. Material: peripheral blood mononuclear cells, obtained before any cancer treatment. The chain is built from TRBV11-2 and TRBJ1-2; D gene ambiguous. This receptor was identified in a man between 35 and 75 years old with stage III lung adenocarcinoma. CDR3 DNA sequence: TGTGCCAGCAGCTTAGACAGGACTCGGGGCTACACCTTC. Translating gives CASSLDRTRGYTF.